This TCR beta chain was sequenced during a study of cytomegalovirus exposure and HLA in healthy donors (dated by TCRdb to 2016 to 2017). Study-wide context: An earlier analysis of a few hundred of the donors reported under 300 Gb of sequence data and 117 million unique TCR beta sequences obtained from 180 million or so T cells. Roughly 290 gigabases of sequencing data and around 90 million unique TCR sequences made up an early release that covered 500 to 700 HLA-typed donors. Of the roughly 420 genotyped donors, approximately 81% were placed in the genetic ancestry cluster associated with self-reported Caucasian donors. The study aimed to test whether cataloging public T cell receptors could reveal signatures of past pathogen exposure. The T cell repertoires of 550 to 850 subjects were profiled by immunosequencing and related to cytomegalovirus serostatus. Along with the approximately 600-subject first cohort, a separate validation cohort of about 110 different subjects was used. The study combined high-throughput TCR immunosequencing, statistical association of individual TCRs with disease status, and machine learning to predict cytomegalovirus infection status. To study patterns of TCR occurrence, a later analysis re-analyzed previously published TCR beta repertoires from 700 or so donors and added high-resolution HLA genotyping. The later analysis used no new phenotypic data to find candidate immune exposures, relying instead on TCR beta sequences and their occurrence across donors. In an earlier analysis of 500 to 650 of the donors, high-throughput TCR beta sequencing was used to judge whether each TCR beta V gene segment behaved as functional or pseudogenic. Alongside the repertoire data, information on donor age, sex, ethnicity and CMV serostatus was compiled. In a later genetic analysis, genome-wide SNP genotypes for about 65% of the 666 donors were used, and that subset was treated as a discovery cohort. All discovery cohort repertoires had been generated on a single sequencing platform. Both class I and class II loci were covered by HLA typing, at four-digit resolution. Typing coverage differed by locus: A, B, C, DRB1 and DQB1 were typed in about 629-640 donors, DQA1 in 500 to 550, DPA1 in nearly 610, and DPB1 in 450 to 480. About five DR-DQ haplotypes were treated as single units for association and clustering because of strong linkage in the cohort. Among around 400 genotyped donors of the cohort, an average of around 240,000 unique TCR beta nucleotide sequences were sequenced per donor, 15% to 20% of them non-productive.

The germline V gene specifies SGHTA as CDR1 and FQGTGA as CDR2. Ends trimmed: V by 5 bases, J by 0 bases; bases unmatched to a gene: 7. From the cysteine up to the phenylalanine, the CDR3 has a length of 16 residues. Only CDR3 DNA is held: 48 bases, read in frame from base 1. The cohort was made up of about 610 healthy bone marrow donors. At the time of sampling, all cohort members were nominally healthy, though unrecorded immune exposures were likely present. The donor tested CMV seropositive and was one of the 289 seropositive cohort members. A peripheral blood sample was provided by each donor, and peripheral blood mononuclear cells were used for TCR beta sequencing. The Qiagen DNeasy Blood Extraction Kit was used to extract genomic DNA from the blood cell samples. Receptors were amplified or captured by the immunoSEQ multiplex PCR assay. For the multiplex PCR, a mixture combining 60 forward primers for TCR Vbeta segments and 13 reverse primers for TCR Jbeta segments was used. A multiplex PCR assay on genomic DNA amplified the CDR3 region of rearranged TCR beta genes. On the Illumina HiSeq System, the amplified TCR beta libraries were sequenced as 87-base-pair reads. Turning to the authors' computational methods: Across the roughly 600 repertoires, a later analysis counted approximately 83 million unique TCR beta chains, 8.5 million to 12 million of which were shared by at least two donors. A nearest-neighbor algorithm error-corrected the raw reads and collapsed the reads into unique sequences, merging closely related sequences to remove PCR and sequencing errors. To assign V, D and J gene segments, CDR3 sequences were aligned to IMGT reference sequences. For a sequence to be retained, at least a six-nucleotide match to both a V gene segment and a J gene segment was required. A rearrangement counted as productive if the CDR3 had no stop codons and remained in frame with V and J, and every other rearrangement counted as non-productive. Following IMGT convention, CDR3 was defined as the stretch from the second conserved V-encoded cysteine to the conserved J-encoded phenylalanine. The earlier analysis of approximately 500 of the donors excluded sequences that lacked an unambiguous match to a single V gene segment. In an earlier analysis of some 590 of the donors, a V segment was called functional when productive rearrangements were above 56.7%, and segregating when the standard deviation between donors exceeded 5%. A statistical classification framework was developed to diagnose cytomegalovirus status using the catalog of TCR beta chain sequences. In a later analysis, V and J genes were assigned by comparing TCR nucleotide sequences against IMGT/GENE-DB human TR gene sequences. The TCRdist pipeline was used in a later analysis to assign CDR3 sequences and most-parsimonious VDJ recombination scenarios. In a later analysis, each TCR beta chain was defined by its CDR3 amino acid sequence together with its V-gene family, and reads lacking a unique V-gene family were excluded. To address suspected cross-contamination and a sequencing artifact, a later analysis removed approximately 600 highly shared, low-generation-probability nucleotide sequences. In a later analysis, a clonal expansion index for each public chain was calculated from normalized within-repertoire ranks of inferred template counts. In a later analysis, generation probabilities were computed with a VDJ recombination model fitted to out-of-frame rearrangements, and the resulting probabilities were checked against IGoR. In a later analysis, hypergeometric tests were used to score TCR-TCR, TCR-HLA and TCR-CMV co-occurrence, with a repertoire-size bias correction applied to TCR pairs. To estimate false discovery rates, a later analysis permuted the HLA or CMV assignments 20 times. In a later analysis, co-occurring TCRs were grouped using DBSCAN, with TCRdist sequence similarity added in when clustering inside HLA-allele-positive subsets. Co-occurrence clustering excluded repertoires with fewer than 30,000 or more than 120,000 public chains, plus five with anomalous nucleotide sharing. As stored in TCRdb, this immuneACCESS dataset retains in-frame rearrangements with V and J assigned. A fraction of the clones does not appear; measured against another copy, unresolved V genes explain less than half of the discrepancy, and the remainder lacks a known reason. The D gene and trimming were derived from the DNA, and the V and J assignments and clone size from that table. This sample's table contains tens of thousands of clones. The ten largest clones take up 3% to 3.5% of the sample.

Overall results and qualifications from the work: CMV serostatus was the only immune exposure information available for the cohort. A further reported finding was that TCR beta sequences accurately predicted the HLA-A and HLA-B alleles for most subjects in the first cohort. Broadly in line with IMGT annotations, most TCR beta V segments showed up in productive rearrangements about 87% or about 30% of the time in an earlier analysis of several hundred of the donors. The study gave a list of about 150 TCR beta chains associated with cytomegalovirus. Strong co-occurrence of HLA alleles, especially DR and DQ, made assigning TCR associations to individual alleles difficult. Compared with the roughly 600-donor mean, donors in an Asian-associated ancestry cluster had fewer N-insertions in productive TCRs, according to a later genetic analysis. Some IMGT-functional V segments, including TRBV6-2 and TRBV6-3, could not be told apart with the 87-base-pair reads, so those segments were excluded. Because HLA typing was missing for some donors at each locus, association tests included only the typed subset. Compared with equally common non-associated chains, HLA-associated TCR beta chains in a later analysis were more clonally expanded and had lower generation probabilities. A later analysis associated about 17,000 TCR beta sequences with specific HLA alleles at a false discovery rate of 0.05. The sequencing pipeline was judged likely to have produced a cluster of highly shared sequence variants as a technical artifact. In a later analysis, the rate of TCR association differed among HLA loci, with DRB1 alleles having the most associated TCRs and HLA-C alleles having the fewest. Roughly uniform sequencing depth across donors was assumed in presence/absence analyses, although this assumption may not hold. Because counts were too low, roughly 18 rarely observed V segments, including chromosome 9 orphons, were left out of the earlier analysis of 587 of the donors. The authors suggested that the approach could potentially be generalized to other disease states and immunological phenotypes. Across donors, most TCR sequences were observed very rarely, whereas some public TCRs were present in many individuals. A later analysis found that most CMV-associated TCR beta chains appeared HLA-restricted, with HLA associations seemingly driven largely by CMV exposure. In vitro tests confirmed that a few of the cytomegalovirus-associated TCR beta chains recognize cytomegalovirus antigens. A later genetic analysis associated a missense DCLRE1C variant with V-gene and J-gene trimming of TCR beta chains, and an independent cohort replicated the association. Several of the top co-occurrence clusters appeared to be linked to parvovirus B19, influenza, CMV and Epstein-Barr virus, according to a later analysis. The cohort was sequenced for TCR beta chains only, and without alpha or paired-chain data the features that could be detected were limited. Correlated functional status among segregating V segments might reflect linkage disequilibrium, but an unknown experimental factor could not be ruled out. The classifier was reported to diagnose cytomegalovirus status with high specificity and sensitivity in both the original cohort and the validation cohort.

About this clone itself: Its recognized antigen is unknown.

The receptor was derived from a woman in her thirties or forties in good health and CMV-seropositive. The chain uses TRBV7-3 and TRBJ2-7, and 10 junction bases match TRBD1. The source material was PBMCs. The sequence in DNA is TGTGCCAGCAGCCTCAGGGGACAGGGGAGCTCCTACGAGCAGTACTTC. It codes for CASSLRGQGSSYEQYF.